This TCR beta chain originates from a study of blood T cells in healthy people across ages. PCR was performed a second time for roughly 7 to 12 cycles using a sample-barcoded 5' primer and a J-beta primer mix. TCRdb reprocessed the 5' RACE reads via MiXCR and lists one record per CDR3 protein. Of about 650,000 distinct CDR3 sequences in the sample, about 34% were seen once. Every sample yielded at least 6 million isolated PBMCs. A note on this clonotype: The antigen remains undetermined. Possible read error: a much larger clone is one base away.

Study results and caveats: With age, beta diversity per million T cells declined roughly linearly, significantly by over 35. A strong correlation was seen between TCR beta diversity and naive T cell percentage. It was not known whether donors were CMV positive (a possible confounder of expanded clonotype changes).

The CDR3 sequence is 12 residues long. Germline-derived CDR1 and CDR2 are DFQATT and SNEGSKA (reference sequence). Specimen: blood. This TCR was recovered from a woman aged 80 or over in good health. This chain connects TRBV20-1 to TRBJ2-1, with 9 bases lining up with TRBD1. The CDR3 loop is CRATGGSDEQFF. The DNA of the CDR3 is TGCAGGGCTACAGGGGGCTCCGATGAGCAGTTCTTC.